This T cell receptor beta chain was identified in a study of T cell responses to AZD1222 COVID-19 vaccine. Study summary: Second doses were pooled across both intervals (about 4 or about 12 weeks). Broader study findings: Breadth and depth of Spike-specific TCRs rose after two AZD1222 doses. Among AZD1222 vaccinees, only six were seropositive at baseline.

Profiling relied on immunoSEQ multiplex PCR, and the TCRdb table lists in-frame clones only, not all of them. The sample gives about 100,000 clones, approximately 87% of which show up once; roughly 15% is in the top ten. Trimming left V 4 bases short and J 0 bases short, with 10 bases between. The CDR3 is made up of 15 amino acids. CDR1 is LGHDT, CDR2 YNNKEL, per germline (reference sequence). As for this clone: Antigen: not known.

This clonotype was obtained from an adult in good health. The chain carries TRBV3-1 (or the pseudogene TRBV3-2) and TRBJ1-3; TRBD1 is a possible D gene (5 bases). This specimen was peripheral blood, taken on day 0 of AZD1222 vaccination. The CDR3 bases are TGTGCCAGCAGCCCCCGACAGCACTCTGGAAACACCATATATTTT. Translated: CASSPRQHSGNTIYF.